The 19 T cell receptor beta chains below were found in one sample sequenced in a study of cytomegalovirus exposure and HLA in healthy donors. PCR used 60 Vbeta primers and 13 Jbeta primers. Libraries were prepared by immunoSEQ multiplex PCR; TCRdb keeps only in-frame clonotypes and omits some of them. The sample holds about 48,000 clones. Sequences were obtained from PBMCs. These receptors were collected from a male donor in good health and CMV-seropositive.

The chain couples TRBV6-5 to TRBJ2-3, with TRBD2 matching over 9 bases. The V segment lost 0 bases and the J segment 5 bases; nucleotides outside the gene matches: 6. Germline V CDR1 and CDR2: MNHEY, SVGAGI. CDR3 length equals 16 residues. The CDR3 DNA reads as TGTGCCAGCAGTTACTCTGCTAGCGGGGCTGGAGATACGCAGTATTTT. Translating it yields CASSYSASGAGDTQYF.

The V gene is TRBV29-1, the J gene TRBJ2-2, with a weak D call TRBD2 (5 bases). The germline gives CDR1 SQVTM, CDR2 ANQGSEA. V was pared by 6 bases and J by 0 bases, with 8 bases between. This CDR3 is built from 13 residues. The CDR3 reads CSVEDPNTGELFF. CDR3 DNA sequence: TGCAGCGTGGAGGACCCGAACACCGGGGAGCTGTTTTTT.

The chain uses TRBV4-3 and TRBJ1-3; 7 bases agree with TRBD1. CDR1 is LGHNA and CDR2 is YSLEER in the germline V gene. The CDR3 runs to 17 residues. The V and J ends lost 0 bases and 6 bases, in that order; junction bases with no gene match: 11. CDR3 in amino acids: CASSQDLVGQPSNTIYF. The CDR3 DNA sequence: TGCGCCAGCAGCCAAGATCTTGTGGGACAGCCTTCAAACACCATATATTTT.

This chain joins TRBV5-4 and TRBJ2-1; TRBD2 matches 9 bases. The CDR3 runs 16 residues. Germline CDR1 SGHNT, CDR2 YYREEE (reference sequence). V gave up 4 bases and J gave up 4 bases; unmatched junction bases: 9. Written as DNA, the CDR3 is TGTGCCAGCAGCCTCGGGGCAAGCGGGGGGTACAATGAGCAGTTCTTC. Protein: CASSLGASGGYNEQFF.

V usage is TRBV5-4 and J usage is TRBJ2-1, with 7 bases aligning to TRBD1. This CDR3 spans 17 amino acids. V shed 0 bases, J shed 2 bases, and the junction held 8 bases outside the gene matches. Germline V gene sequence: CDR1 SGHNT, CDR2 YYREEE (reference sequence). This chain's CDR3 is CASSLGAPGTAYNEQFF. The DNA of the CDR3 is TGTGCCAGCAGCTTGGGTGCCCCCGGGACAGCCTACAATGAGCAGTTCTTC.

The chain joins TRBV11-2 to TRBJ1-1, with TRBD1 identical over 10 bases. The J segment lost 2 bases and the V segment lost 6 bases, leaving 3 bases of the junction unmatched. CDR3 size: 14 residues. Germline lookup yields CDR1 SGHAT and CDR2 FQNNGV. The CDR3 reads CASSWDRGNTEAFF. The CDR3 DNA is TGTGCCAGCAGTTGGGACAGGGGCAACACTGAAGCTTTCTTT.

The genes are TRBV6-1 and TRBJ1-5; no definite D call. Germline V gene lookup returns CDR1 MNHNS and CDR2 SASEGT. CDR3 length: 15 amino acids. V was cut by 1 base and J by 7 bases, with 14 bases left in between. CDR3 loop: CASSEVAWAGQPQHF. CDR3 DNA sequence: TGTGCCAGCAGTGAAGTCGCCTGGGCGGGACAGCCCCAGCATTTT.

CDR3 residues: CASTGSGRVPEQYF. The CDR3 coding sequence is TGTGCCAGCACCGGATCTGGCAGGGTGCCCGAGCAGTACTTC. The rearrangement joins TRBV2 to TRBJ2-7, with a tentative D call TRBD1 (5 bases). Deletions cut 7 bases from V and 6 bases from J, with 19 bases between. The germline gives CDR1 SNHLY, CDR2 FYNNEI. The CDR3 contains 14 residues.

V gene TRBV5-1 combines with J gene TRBJ2-7, with 8 positions matching TRBD1. The junction had 25 bases not matched to a gene; V was cut back by 6 bases and J by 5 bases. The CDR3 runs 19 residues. The germline V gene encodes CDR1 SGHRS and CDR2 YFSETQ. The CDR3 DNA sequence: TGCGCCAGCACCCGGGGGTATGAGGGGGTGGACAGGGTATTCCACGAGCAGTACTTC. Its protein product is CASTRGYEGVDRVFHEQYF.

The chain couples TRBV18 to TRBJ2-7; maybe TRBD1 (6 bases). Between the trimmed V and J ends, which lost 2 bases and 2 bases, there was a span of 16 bases. Germline V gives CDR1 KGHSH, CDR2 LQKENI. The CDR3 has 16 amino acids. CDR3 region: CASSPEGVRSPYEQYF. For the CDR3, the DNA is TGTGCCAGCTCACCAGAGGGGGTCAGGAGCCCCTACGAGCAGTACTTC.

The rearrangement links TRBV6-5 to TRBJ2-2; TRBD1 agrees at 7 bases. The junction had 4 bases not matched to a gene; V was cut back by 0 bases and J by 6 bases. This CDR3 contains 15 residues. The germline V gene encodes CDR1 MNHEY and CDR2 SVGAGI. CDR3 DNA sequence: TGTGCCAGCAGTTACTCAGGCAGGGGGTCCGGGGAGCTGTTTTTT. Translation gives CASSYSGRGSGELFF.

J is TRBJ2-7 and V is TRBV6-1; 8 bases fit TRBD1. Germline CDR1 MNHNS, CDR2 SASEGT. This CDR3 comprises 15 residues. V shed 4 bases and J 3 bases; nucleotides not matched to a gene: 8. CDR3 loop: CASSAQGQANYEQYF. The CDR3 DNA is TGTGCCAGCAGTGCCCAGGGACAGGCGAACTACGAGCAGTACTTC.

V gene TRBV29-1 combines with J gene TRBJ2-3; D might be TRBD1 (6 bases). Trimming took 0 bases from V and 2 from J, leaving 15 bases between them. The CDR3 sequence is 16 residues long. Germline CDR1 SQVTM, CDR2 ANQGSEA. The CDR3 protein is CSVEEGSGASTDTQYF. In nucleotides, the CDR3 is TGCAGCGTTGAAGAAGGGTCAGGGGCATCCACAGATACGCAGTATTTT.

In DNA, the CDR3 is TGCGCCAGCAGCCCCGGTAGATACACCGGGGAGCTGTTTTTT. Translating it yields CASSPGRYTGELFF. The chain joins TRBV4-3 to TRBJ2-2; D gene unclear. The ends were cut back, 4 bases at V and 3 bases at J, with 9 bases in the middle. This CDR3 region has 14 residues. The germline V gene has CDR1 LGHNA and CDR2 YSLEER.

DNA of the CDR3: TGCGCCAGCAGCCAGACTAGCGGGGGGGCCCCCCCCACAGATACGCAGTATTTT. This sequence encodes CASSQTSGGAPPTDTQYF. This chain uses TRBV4-3 with TRBJ2-3; TRBD2 matches at 14 bases. Germline V lookup: CDR1 LGHNA, CDR2 YSLEER. The length of the CDR3 is 18 residues. V shed 3 bases, J shed 2 bases, and the junction held 7 bases outside the gene matches.

This sequence joins TRBV28 and TRBJ1-2; D is ambiguous. The CDR3 extends over 13 amino acids. Trimming cost V 3 bases and J 3 bases, with 8 bases left between them. The germline gives CDR1 MDHEN, CDR2 SYDVKM. In nucleotides, the CDR3 is TGTGCCAGCAGTTTGACAATAGACTATGGCTACACCTTC. Translated: CASSLTIDYGYTF.

The chain recombines TRBV6-5 with TRBJ2-5; 10 bases line up with TRBD1. The DNA end favors TRBJ2-7, so the J call may be wrong. Germline CDR1 reads MNHEY; CDR2 reads SVGAGI. This CDR3 is 14 amino acids long. CDR3 sequence: CASSYGTGAYEQYF. CDR3 nucleotide sequence: TGTGCCAGCAGTTACGGGACAGGGGCCTACGAGCAGTACTTC.

The genes are TRBV10-3 and TRBJ2-7; TRBD2 aligns across 7 bases. This CDR3 is 12 amino acids long. After removal of 6 bases from V and 6 bases from J, the junction contained 5 bases not matched to a gene. Germline CDR1 and CDR2: ENHRY and SYGVKD. CDR3 sequence reads: CAISGGTGEQYF. CDR3 bases: TGTGCCATCAGCGGGGGGACGGGCGAGCAGTACTTC.

On this clone: Its ends do not fully match the called genes, so a read error is possible. The chain recombines TRBV27 with TRBJ2-7, with 12 bases aligning to TRBD2. The CDR3 is 18 amino acids. In germline, CDR1 is MNHEY, CDR2 SMNVEV (reference sequence). The CDR3 region has the DNA TGTGCCAGCAGTTTATTAGGGACTAGCGGGTCGGTCACCTACGAGCAGTGCTTC. Residues: CASSLLGTSGSVTYEQCF.